This TCR beta chain was captured by sequencing in a study of vaccination effects on CD4 cells after COVID-19. Concerning this clone: Its antigen remains unknown.

Produced via immunoSEQ multiplex PCR; TCRdb's table is partial and in-frame only. Here the sample spans about 73,000 clones, about 78% being singletons. Sequencing followed a ViraFEST assay step that expanded antigen-specific CD4+ T cells with viral peptide pools. With about 9 days of culture completed, CD4+ T cells were isolated. Having tested negative for nucleocapsid antibodies, the vaccine recipients showed no prior SARS-CoV-2 infection. The CDR3 is 14 amino acids. The V gene's germline CDR1 is KGHDR and CDR2 SFDVKD. V gave up 3 bases and J gave up 6 bases; unmatched junction bases: 2. The receptor was isolated from a human donor who received a COVID-19 vaccine. V gene TRBV24-1 combines with J gene TRBJ2-2; TRBD2 agrees at 8 bases. Material: CD4+ T cells from PBMCs cultured with SARS-CoV-2 spike peptides, obtained before COVID-19 vaccination. The CDR3 loop is CATSDPAGAGELFF. CDR3 coding DNA: TGTGCCACCAGTGATCCAGCGGGGGCCGGGGAGCTGTTTTTT.